Below are 16 T cell receptor beta chains sequenced from a single sample in a study of shared clonotypes between healthy human individuals. This table comes from immunoSEQ multiplex PCR, and its TCRdb copy is limited to in-frame clones, with some not included. The table includes some 2,100,000 clones, around 93% detected once. The naive CD8 population came from CD45RO-negative cells selected for CCR7, without terminally differentiated effector memory CD45RA+ cells. The sequencing sample was made of naive CD8+ T cells from PBMCs. Source of these receptors: a man between 18 and 29 years old in good health. Some clones in this sample may be carry-over from other donors' samples.

The J gene is TRBJ1-2, the V gene TRBV27; TRBD1 is a possible D gene (6 bases). Germline V gene data show CDR1 as MNHEY and CDR2 as SMNVEV (reference sequence). Trimming pared 0 bases from V and 4 bases from J, leaving 12 bases between. The CDR3 loop spans 15 amino acids. The CDR3 region is CASSLSNRDRYGYTF. The CDR3 region has the DNA TGTGCCAGCAGTTTATCAAACAGGGATCGCTATGGCTACACCTTC.

Comments on this clone: This CDR3 is also generated by other DNA sequences in the sample. This sequence joins TRBV27 and TRBJ2-7; TRBD2 matches at 11 bases. Looked up from germline, CDR1 is MNHEY and CDR2 is SMNVEV (reference sequence). J lost 6 bases, V lost 6 bases, and 7 bases had no gene match. The CDR3 is 14 residues long. CDR3 residues: CASSLAGGPGEQYF. The CDR3 nucleotides read TGTGCCAGCAGCTTAGCGGGAGGGCCTGGCGAGCAGTACTTC.

The chain recombines TRBV29-1 with TRBJ1-1; weak D call: TRBD1 (5 bases). Germline assignment: CDR1 SQVTM and CDR2 ANQGSEA. V was clipped by 4 bases and J by 6 bases, with 24 bases between them. This CDR3 spans 16 amino acids. CDR3 protein: CSVVGGAPLVLAEAFF. CDR3 DNA: TGCAGCGTTGTCGGAGGGGCCCCCTTAGTGTTGGCTGAAGCTTTCTTT.

As regards this clone: Distinct nucleotide sequences in the sample also encode this CDR3. The chain employs TRBV28 and TRBJ2-7; D may be TRBD2 (5 bases). The CDR3 loop spans 12 amino acids. V was pared by 3 bases and J by 4 bases, with 7 bases between. In germline, CDR1 is MDHEN, CDR2 SYDVKM. The CDR3 reads CASSFRDYEQYF. CDR3 nucleotide sequence: TGTGCCAGCAGTTTCCGGGATTACGAGCAGTACTTC. Drawing the rest from reference TRBV28 and TRBJ2-7, the complete variable domain is DVKVTQSSRYLVKRTGEKVFLECVQDMDHENMFWYRQDPGLGLRLIYFSYDVKMKEKGDIPEGYSVSREKKERFSLILESASTNQTSMYLCASSFRDYEQYFGPGTRLTVT.

Only one count was recorded for this clone. CDR3 sequence: CASSPGNSNQPQHF. CDR3 sequence (DNA): TGTGCCAGCAGTCCCGGGAATAGCAATCAGCCCCAGCATTTT. This chain connects TRBV27 to TRBJ1-5, with unresolved D. Germline CDR1 reads MNHEY; CDR2 reads SMNVEV (reference sequence). V was clipped by 5 bases and J by 0 bases, with 8 bases between them. The CDR3 runs to 14 residues.

J is TRBJ2-5 and V is TRBV28; no clear D gene. In germline, CDR1 is MDHEN, CDR2 SYDVKM. The CDR3 runs 14 residues. V lost 2 bases to trimming and J lost 5 bases, with 12 bases between them. The CDR3 reads CASSLLGSRETQYF. CDR3 sequence (DNA): TGTGCCAGCAGTTTACTCGGCAGCCGGGAGACCCAGTACTTC.

About this clone itself: Other DNA variants within this sample encode the same CDR3. V gene TRBV7-2 combines with J gene TRBJ2-7; D is unresolved. The CDR3 spans 11 residues. V was trimmed by 6 bases and J by 1 base, leaving 4 bases between them. Looked up from germline, CDR1 is SGHTA and CDR2 is FQGNSA. CDR3 nucleotide sequence: TGTGCCAGCAGAGGGTCCTACGAGCAGTACTTC. This sequence encodes CASRGSYEQYF.

The chain is built from TRBV28 and TRBJ1-2, with D perhaps matching TRBD1 (5 bases). Trimming stripped 10 bases from V and 6 bases from J, with 15 bases between. The CDR3 has 12 amino acids. Germline V lookup: CDR1 MDHEN, CDR2 SYDVKM. For the CDR3, the DNA is TGTGCCACCCACACCTGGGGGAATGGCTACACCTTC. It translates to CATHTWGNGYTF.

This chain connects TRBV5-1 to TRBJ2-7; 9 positions match TRBD2. Per the germline V gene, CDR1 is SGHRS and CDR2 is YFSETQ. With V trimmed by 6 bases and J by 0 bases, 7 bases remained unmatched. This CDR3 spans 15 amino acids. DNA for the CDR3: TGCGCCAGCAAACTAGCGGGCGAGAGCTCCTACGAGCAGTACTTC. Its protein is CASKLAGESSYEQYF.

This rearrangement joins TRBV6-5 to TRBJ1-5; D ambiguous. Germline CDR1 MNHEY, CDR2 SVGAGI. V shed 6 bases and J shed 2 bases, with 14 bases lying between them. The CDR3 extends over 15 amino acids. The CDR3: CASRLDQRGNQPQHF. DNA for the CDR3: TGTGCCAGCAGACTGGACCAGAGGGGCAATCAGCCCCAGCATTTT.

This sequence joins TRBV6-1 and TRBJ1-2; 10 bases agree with TRBD1. V gave up 3 bases and J gave up 8 bases; unmatched junction bases: 12. The CDR3 is made up of 16 amino acids. The germline CDR1 and CDR2 sequences are MNHNS and SASEGT. The CDR3: CASSDPVYGTGEGYTF. Written as DNA, the CDR3 is TGTGCCAGCAGTGACCCCGTTTATGGGACAGGGGAGGGCTACACCTTC.

V is TRBV28 and J is TRBJ2-5; 8 bases are shared with TRBD2. The germline V gene encodes CDR1 MDHEN and CDR2 SYDVKM. Trimming removed 3 bases from V and 7 bases from J; junction bases left unmatched: 13. The CDR3 totals 16 residues. The CDR3 DNA is TGTGCCAGCAGTTTGGGGCCGGACGGGAGGGAGGTGACCCAGTACTTC. It codes for CASSLGPDGREVTQYF.

The CDR3 coding sequence is TGTGCCAGCAGCTCCAGGAGCCGGGACAGCGTCTACGAGCAGTACTTC. Protein: CASSSRSRDSVYEQYF. The chain uses TRBV7-9 and TRBJ2-7; 7 positions agree with TRBD1. The CDR3 is 16 residues long. Germline V gene data show CDR1 as SEHNR and CDR2 as FQNEAQ (reference sequence). The V and J ends lost 4 bases and 3 bases, in that order; junction bases with no gene match: 12.

V gene TRBV7-2 combines with J gene TRBJ2-1; TRBD2 aligns across 12 bases. This CDR3 comprises 13 residues. With V trimmed by 5 bases and J by 14 bases, 7 bases remained unmatched. The germline CDR1 and CDR2 sequences are SGHTA and FQGNSA. The CDR3 loop is CASSPRTSGIKFF. The DNA for the CDR3 is TGTGCCAGCAGCCCACGGACTAGCGGGATTAAGTTCTTC.

The CDR3 reads CASSLATRTYEQYF. CDR3 in DNA: TGTGCCAGCAGCTTAGCTACAAGGACCTACGAGCAGTACTTC. V usage is TRBV7-8 and J usage is TRBJ2-7; unclear D gene. The length of the CDR3 is 14 residues. Germline values: CDR1 SGHVS, CDR2 FQNEAQ. V was shortened by 0 bases and J by 2 bases, with 8 bases between the two germline ends.

The chain combines TRBV9 with TRBJ2-1, with 8 positions matching TRBD1. From germline, CDR1 is SGDLS and CDR2 YYNGEE. Trimming removed 3 bases from V and 7 bases from J; junction bases left unmatched: 12. This CDR3 is 16 amino acids long. The DNA for the CDR3 is TGTGCCAGCAGCGCTCCGACAGGGGCCCAATTGAATGAGCAGTTCTTC. Translated: CASSAPTGAQLNEQFF.